This entry features one T cell receptor beta chain sequence. As yet, its antigen is unknown. The entry originates in a study of T cells in localized non-small cell lung cancer. Study-level results: Because only a single region of the tumor was sequenced, heterogeneity remains possible. Adjacent lung tissue had a median around 57 of the top 100 clones found in the tumor. Those with higher blood T cell density had longer overall survival.

Germline V CDR1 and CDR2: MNHGY, SAAAGT. The CDR3 loop spans 14 amino acids. The J segment lost 3 bases and the V segment lost 5 bases, leaving 6 bases of the junction unmatched. The protocol was immunoSEQ multiplex PCR, while the TCRdb copy is restricted to in-frame clones and leaves out a portion. The repertoire includes about 6,800 clones, approximately 46% of them detected once, and 3.5% to 4% sits in the top ten. The material sequenced was lymph node tissue, taken before any cancer treatment. V usage is TRBV6-8 and J usage is TRBJ2-7, with 8 nucleotides matching TRBD1. This clonotype was sampled from a man aged 40 to 70 with stage I lung adenocarcinoma. CDR3 protein: CASSEGTGGYEQYF. The CDR3 DNA sequence: TGTGCCAGCAGTGAGGGTACAGGGGGCTACGAGCAGTACTTC.